Following are 12 T cell receptor beta chains from one sample sequenced in a study of blood T cell repertoires in COVID-19. Clones were sequenced by immunoSEQ multiplex PCR, and TCRdb holds only the in-frame ones, with some missing. Here the sample spans roughly 500,000 clones, approximately 89% being singletons. Material: peripheral blood. The origin of the receptors is a man in his late teens or twenties with COVID-19, enrolled during active disease.

This clone has only one observation. The CDR3 sequence is CASSLQRGLNEQFF. CDR3 in DNA: TGTGCCAGCAGCCTCCAGCGGGGACTAAATGAGCAGTTCTTC. This sequence joins TRBV7-2 and TRBJ2-1; 7 positions match TRBD2. J lost 7 bases, V lost 5 bases, and 8 bases had no gene match. The CDR3 runs 14 residues. Per the germline V gene, CDR1 is SGHTA and CDR2 is FQGNSA.

CDR3 region: CASSRNGGHTGELFF. The CDR3 DNA reads as TGTGCCAGCAGCCGAAACGGGGGGCACACCGGGGAGCTGTTTTTT. The rearrangement links TRBV11-1 to TRBJ2-2; D perhaps matches TRBD2 (7 bases). CDR3 length: 15 amino acids. Germline-derived CDR1 and CDR2 are SGHAT and FQDESV (reference sequence). Trimming cost V 5 bases and J 3 bases, with 13 bases left between them. The full variable domain, completed using reference TRBV11-1 and TRBJ2-2, is EAEVAQSPRYKITEKSQAVAFWCDPISGHATLYWYRQILGQGPELLVQFQDESVVDDSQLPKDRFSAERLKGVDSTLKIQPAELGDSAMYLCASSRNGGHTGELFFGEGSRLTVL.

This clone was seen just once. The V gene is TRBV5-1, the J gene TRBJ2-2; D call uncertain. The length of the CDR3 is 15 residues. V dropped 5 bases and J dropped 0 bases, with 11 bases sitting between them. CDR1 and CDR2 (germline): SGHRS, YFSETQ. Here the CDR3 DNA reads TGCGCCAGCAGAGAGAGTGAAGCGAACACCGGGGAGCTGTTTTTT. Its protein product is CASRESEANTGELFF.

V usage is TRBV7-6 and J usage is TRBJ2-2; 11 nucleotides match TRBD2. V lost 5 bases and J lost 5; bases outside the gene matches: 4. Germline lookup yields CDR1 SGHVS and CDR2 FNYEAQ. The CDR3 spans 15 residues. The CDR3 sequence: CASSRSGRGTGELFF. DNA of the CDR3: TGTGCCAGCAGCCGTAGCGGGAGGGGTACCGGGGAGCTGTTTTTT.

V usage is TRBV3-1 (or the pseudogene TRBV3-2) and J usage is TRBJ2-3; D may be TRBD2 (6 bases). CDR3 length equals 14 residues. With 1 base removed from V and 5 bases from J, the gap between germline ends came to 10 bases. Germline values: CDR1 LGHDT, CDR2 YNNKEL (reference sequence). The CDR3 DNA is TGTGCCAGCAGCCAAGCGGGGCGGGGAGATACGCAGTATTTT. Encoded protein: CASSQAGRGDTQYF.

The V and J genes are TRBV11-2 and TRBJ2-1; 12 bases are a match to TRBD2. CDR1 is SGHAT and CDR2 is FQNNGV in the germline V gene. The CDR3 spans 19 residues. J lost 0 bases, V lost 1 base, and 7 bases had no gene match. The CDR3 bases are TGTGCCAGCAGCTTAGTGGCCCCTAGCGGGGGGGCCTCCTACAATGAGCAGTTCTTC. Translated: CASSLVAPSGGASYNEQFF.

This chain links TRBV5-1 with TRBJ2-1, with D possibly being TRBD2 (7 bases). The V end was cut by 0 bases, the J end by 6 bases, with 28 bases between. CDR1 is SGHRS and CDR2 is YFSETQ in the germline V gene. This CDR3 has 20 amino acids. In nucleotides, the CDR3 is TGCGCCAGCAGCTTGGCCGGGGGGAGCACCCAGGGGAGTCTAAGCAATGAGCAGTTCTTC. Its translation is CASSLAGGSTQGSLSNEQFF.

The chain carries TRBV10-3 and TRBJ2-7, with 10 bases lining up with TRBD1. This CDR3 is 14 amino acids long. V lost 7 bases and J lost 4; bases outside the gene matches: 7. Germline V gene sequence: CDR1 ENHRY, CDR2 SYGVKD. CDR3 amino acids: CAITSSDRGYEQYF. The CDR3 DNA reads TGTGCCATCACCTCTTCGGACAGGGGGTACGAGCAGTACTTC.

The genes are TRBV24-1 and TRBJ2-3; tentatively, D is TRBD2 (5 bases). This CDR3 comprises 15 residues. V was pared by 3 bases and J by 2 bases, with 11 bases between. CDR1 and CDR2 from the germline V gene are KGHDR and SFDVKD. The CDR3 region has the DNA TGTGCCACCAGTGATGTTAGCGAGTTCACAGATACGCAGTATTTT. It specifies CATSDVSEFTDTQYF.

The rearrangement uses TRBV4-1 and TRBJ1-3; D is possibly TRBD1 (5 bases). The germline V and J ends were trimmed by 0 bases and 0 bases, with 15 bases remaining between them. The CDR3 has 18 residues. Germline V lookup: CDR1 MGHRA, CDR2 YSYEKL. The CDR3 nucleotides are TGCGCCAGCAGCCAAGATCTAGGGGCCGGAATCTCTGGAAACACCATATATTTT. Translated: CASSQDLGAGISGNTIYF.

This sequence joins TRBV11-2 and TRBJ2-3, with unresolved D. From germline, CDR1 is SGHAT and CDR2 FQNNGV. Trimming stripped 3 bases from V and 1 base from J, with 5 bases between. The CDR3 spans 13 residues. The CDR3 loop reads CASSFYRTDTQYF. CDR3 bases: TGTGCCAGCAGCTTCTACCGCACAGATACGCAGTATTTT.

The chain is built from TRBV2 and TRBJ2-3, with 12 bases lining up with TRBD2. Germline V gene lookup returns CDR1 SNHLY and CDR2 FYNNEI. Trimming cost V 10 bases and J 4 bases; bases outside gene matches: 6. This CDR3 has 14 amino acids. CDR3 sequence: CAIETSGRPDTQYF. CDR3 nucleotides: TGTGCCATTGAGACTAGCGGGAGACCAGATACGCAGTATTTT.